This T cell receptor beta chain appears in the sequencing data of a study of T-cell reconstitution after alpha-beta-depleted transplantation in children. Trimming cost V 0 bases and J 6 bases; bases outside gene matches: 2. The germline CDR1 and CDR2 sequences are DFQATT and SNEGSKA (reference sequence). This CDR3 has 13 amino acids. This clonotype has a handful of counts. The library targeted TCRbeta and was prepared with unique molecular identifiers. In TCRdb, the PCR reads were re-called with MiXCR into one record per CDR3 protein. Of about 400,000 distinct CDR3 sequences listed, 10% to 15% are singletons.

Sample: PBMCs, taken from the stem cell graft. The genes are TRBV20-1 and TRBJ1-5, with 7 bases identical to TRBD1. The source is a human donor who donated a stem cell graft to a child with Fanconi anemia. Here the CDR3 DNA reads TGCAGTGCTAGAGATGACAGGGTTCAGCCCCAGCATTTT. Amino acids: CSARDDRVQPQHF.